The clone carrying this TCR beta chain showed up just once. Its antigen is unidentified. The data were taken from a study of T cell responses to AZD1222 COVID-19 vaccine. Study overall: Pooling was applied to second doses at about 4 or about 12 weeks.

Study-wide results and caveats: Increased Spike-specific TCR breadth and depth were observed after two AZD1222 doses. Spike was spanned by vaccine-associated CD4 TCRs, with dominance at 160-218 and 743-854. Unmutated regions of variants are reportedly targeted by nearly half of spike-specific TCRs.

The CDR3 has 16 amino acids. Germline values: CDR1 SGHTA, CDR2 FQGTGA. Trimming took off 1 base at V and 4 bases at J, with 16 bases between the two ends. Method: immunoSEQ multiplex PCR; TCRdb's copy keeps in-frame clones and lacks some. The sample gives 160,000 or so clones, about 88% of which show up once; approximately 5.7% is in the top ten. The chain recombines TRBV7-3 with TRBJ1-1; D ambiguous. This TCR was sampled from an adult in good health. The source was peripheral blood, collected on day 0 of AZD1222 vaccination. The CDR3 region is CASSLNLNGGFTEAFF. CDR3 coding DNA: TGTGCCAGCAGCTTAAATCTAAACGGAGGTTTCACTGAAGCTTTCTTT.